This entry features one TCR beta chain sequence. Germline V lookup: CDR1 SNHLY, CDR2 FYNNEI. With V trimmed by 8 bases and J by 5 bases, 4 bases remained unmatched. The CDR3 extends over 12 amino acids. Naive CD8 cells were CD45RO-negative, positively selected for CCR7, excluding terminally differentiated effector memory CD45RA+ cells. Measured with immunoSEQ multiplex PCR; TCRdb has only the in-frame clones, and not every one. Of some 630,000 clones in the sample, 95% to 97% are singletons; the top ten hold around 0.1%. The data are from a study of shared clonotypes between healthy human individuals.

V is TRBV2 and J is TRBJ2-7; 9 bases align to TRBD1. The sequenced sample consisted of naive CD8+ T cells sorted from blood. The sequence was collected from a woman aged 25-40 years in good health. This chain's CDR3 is CASGTGFNEQYF. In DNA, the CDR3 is TGTGCCAGCGGGACAGGGTTTAACGAGCAGTACTTC. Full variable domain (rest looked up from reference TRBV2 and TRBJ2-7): EPEVTQTPSHQVTQMGQEVILRCVPISNHLYFYWYRQILGQKVEFLVSFYNNEISEKSEIFDDQFSVERPDGSNFTLKIRSTKLEDSAMYFCASGTGFNEQYFGPGTRLTVT.